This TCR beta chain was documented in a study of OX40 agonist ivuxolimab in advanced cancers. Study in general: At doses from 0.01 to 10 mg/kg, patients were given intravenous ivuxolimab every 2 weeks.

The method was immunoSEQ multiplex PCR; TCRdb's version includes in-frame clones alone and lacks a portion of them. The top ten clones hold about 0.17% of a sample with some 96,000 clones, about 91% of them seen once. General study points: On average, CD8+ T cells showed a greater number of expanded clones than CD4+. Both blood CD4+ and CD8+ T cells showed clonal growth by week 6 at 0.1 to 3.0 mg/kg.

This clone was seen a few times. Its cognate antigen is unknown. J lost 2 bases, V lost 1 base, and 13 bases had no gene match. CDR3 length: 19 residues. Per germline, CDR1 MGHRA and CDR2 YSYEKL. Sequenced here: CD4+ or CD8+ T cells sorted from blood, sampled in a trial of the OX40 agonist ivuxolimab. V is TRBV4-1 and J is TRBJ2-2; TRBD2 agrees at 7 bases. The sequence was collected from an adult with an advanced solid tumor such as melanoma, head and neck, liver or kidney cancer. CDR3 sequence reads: CASSQAKGELARNTGELFF. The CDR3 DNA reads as TGCGCCAGCAGCCAAGCAAAAGGGGAACTAGCGAGAAACACCGGGGAGCTGTTTTTT.